These 32 T cell receptor beta chains came from one sample sequenced in a study of T cell repertoires in cytomegalovirus infection. No antigen is known for these receptors. MiXCR, applied by TCRdb to the reads, yields one record per CDR3 protein. This table has 830,000 or so distinct CDR3 sequences, approximately 30% appearing once. The specimen comprised cultured CD8+ T cells from PBMCs, sampled from culture after CMV antigen stimulation. Every receptor here comes from a human donor in good health (CMV status not recorded). Some clones in this sample may be carry-over from other donors' samples.

V is TRBV10-2 and J is TRBJ1-4; 9 nucleotides align to TRBD1. Germline loops: CDR1 WSHSY, CDR2 SAAADI. This CDR3 comprises 15 residues. V lost 3 bases to trimming and J lost 3 bases; unmatched junction nucleotides: 2. This CDR3 reads CASSDGTGSNEKLFF. CDR3 bases: TGCGCCAGCAGTGATGGGACAGGGTCTAATGAAAAACTGTTTTTT.

This chain uses TRBV7-2 with TRBJ2-7, with 14 positions matching TRBD2. CDR3 size: 17 residues. The junction had 6 bases not matched to a gene; V was cut back by 5 bases and J by 0 bases. The germline V gene encodes CDR1 SGHTA and CDR2 FQGNSA. The DNA of the CDR3 is TGTGCCAGCAGCCGGACTAGCGGGGGGACATACTCCTACGAGCAGTACTTC. Its protein is CASSRTSGGTYSYEQYF.

The rearrangement uses TRBV5-5 and TRBJ1-5, with D perhaps TRBD1 (6 bases). This CDR3 is built from 16 residues. Trimming stripped 4 bases from V and 0 bases from J, with 14 bases between. The germline CDR1 and CDR2 sequences are SGHKS and YYEKEE (reference sequence). The CDR3 bases are TGTGCCAGCAGCCCGGACAGTCTATATAGCAATCAGCCCCAGCATTTT. Translation: CASSPDSLYSNQPQHF. Variable domain in full (rest from reference TRBV5-5 and TRBJ1-5): DAGVTQSPTHLIKTRGQQVTLRCSPISGHKSVSWYQQVLGQGPQFIFQYYEKEERGRGNFPDRFSARQFPNYSSELNVNALLLGDSALYLCASSPDSLYSNQPQHFGDGTRLSIL.

This rearrangement joins TRBV4-3 to TRBJ2-3, with D tentatively TRBD1 (6 bases). The V end was cut by 4 bases, the J end by 6 bases, with 17 bases between. Germline CDR1 LGHNA, CDR2 YSLEER. There are 15 residues in the CDR3. The CDR3 coding sequence is TGCGCCAGCAGCCTCAGAGGGGGAGAAGGGGATACGCAGTATTTT. Translated: CASSLRGGEGDTQYF.

Concerning this clonotype itself: Because the CDR3 is missing its conserved closing phenylalanine or tryptophan, this is likely a read error. The chain employs TRBV11-2 and TRBJ2-7, with D unclear. Germline CDR1 reads SGHAT; CDR2 reads FQNNGV. The CDR3 runs to 14 residues. The CDR3 here is CTSSHPRTSYEQYS. The CDR3 DNA sequence: TGTACCAGCAGCCACCCCAGAACTTCCTACGAGCAGTACTCC.

This rearrangement joins TRBV5-3 to TRBJ1-1; no clear D. TRBV5-3 is classed as an ORF, of uncertain function. V lost 8 bases, J lost 0 bases, and 20 bases lay in between. The CDR3 contains 16 residues. In nucleotides, the CDR3 is TGTGCCAGCAGCCCCGGACGGAGTTTCATGAACACTGAAGCTTTCTTT. Its translation is CASSPGRSFMNTEAFF.

This clonotype has a handful of counts. The chain links TRBV12-3 or TRBV12-4 to TRBJ2-2; D not resolved. Between the trimmed V and J ends, which lost 11 bases and 5 bases, there was a span of 9 bases. The CDR3 extends over 11 amino acids. CDR3 residues: CAWGGTGELFF. The CDR3, as DNA: TGTGCCTGGGGTGGGACCGGGGAGCTGTTTTTT.

This clonotype was observed a few times. The chain combines TRBV4-3 with TRBJ2-2; the match to TRBD1 covers 8 bases. V dropped 4 bases and J dropped 6; count of bases not matched to a gene: 7. The CDR3 is 15 amino acids. CDR1 is LGHNA, CDR2 YSLEER, per germline. The CDR3 loop reads CASSPRQGLPGELFF. CDR3 sequence (DNA): TGCGCCAGCAGCCCGAGACAGGGGCTCCCCGGGGAGCTGTTTTTT.

This chain links TRBV28 with TRBJ2-5, with TRBD1 as a possible D gene (6 bases). The CDR3 extends over 14 amino acids. CDR1 and CDR2 (germline): MDHEN, SYDVKM. V was shortened by 7 bases and J by 1 base, with 13 bases between the two germline ends. The DNA for the CDR3 is TGTGCCAGCACTCATTTGGACAGCCAAGAGACCCAGTACTTC. Translation: CASTHLDSQETQYF.

This rearrangement joins TRBV4-2 to TRBJ2-2; 11 nucleotides match TRBD2. The ends lost 4 bases at V and 4 bases at J; junction bases unmatched: 5. The CDR3 extends over 16 amino acids. Germline lookup yields CDR1 LGHNA and CDR2 YNFKEQ. CDR3 protein: CASSRLTSGTTGELFF. The CDR3 DNA is TGTGCCAGCAGCCGATTGACTAGCGGGACCACCGGGGAGCTGTTTTTT.

The sample holds many counts of this clonotype. The J gene is TRBJ2-1, the V gene TRBV7-8; a weak D match, TRBD1 (6 bases). The V end lost 5 bases, the J end lost 1 base, and 15 bases lay between the germline ends. The CDR3 is 16 amino acids. Germline CDR1 reads SGHVS; CDR2 reads FQNEAQ. CDR3 bases: TGTGCCAGCAGCCCCCTACAGGGTGGGTCCTACAATGAGCAGTTCTTC. It translates to CASSPLQGGSYNEQFF.

This clonotype appeared a few times. The CDR3 DNA follows: TGTGCCAGCAGCTTAGGAGGGCTAGCGGGGGAAGGCTACGAGCAGTACTTC. Encoded protein: CASSLGGLAGEGYEQYF. This chain uses TRBV7-9 with TRBJ2-7, with 10 bases aligning to TRBD2. The CDR3 is 17 residues long. Germline V CDR1 and CDR2: SEHNR, FQNEAQ (reference sequence). J was trimmed by 3 bases and V by 1 base; bases with no gene match: 9.

The chain combines TRBV7-9 with TRBJ2-2, with TRBD2 identical over 8 bases. CDR1 and CDR2 (germline): SEHNR, FQNEAQ (reference sequence). The CDR3 length is 15 residues. V dropped 5 bases and J dropped 3; count of bases not matched to a gene: 5. CDR3: CASSAGGPYTGELFF. CDR3 DNA sequence: TGTGCCAGCAGCGCGGGGGGTCCGTACACCGGGGAGCTGTTTTTT.

J is TRBJ2-2 and V is TRBV10-1; a weak D match, TRBD1 (6 bases). The CDR3 extends over 14 amino acids. Germline V gene sequence: CDR1 WNHNN, CDR2 SYGVQD (reference sequence). Trimming shortened V by 4 bases and J by 2 bases, and 8 bases separated the two germline ends. The CDR3 loop is CASSGTENTGELFF. The CDR3 nucleotides are TGCGCCAGCAGTGGGACAGAAAACACCGGGGAGCTGTTTTTT.

The gene calls are TRBV19 and TRBJ2-3; D not certain. Germline assignment: CDR1 LNHDA and CDR2 SQIVND (reference sequence). CDR3 length: 14 residues. V lost 3 bases and J 0 bases, leaving 7 bases between the germline ends. DNA of the CDR3: TGTGCCAGTAGTATTCTCGACAGCACAGATACGCAGTATTTT. Protein product: CASSILDSTDTQYF.

J is TRBJ2-7 and V is TRBV6-1, with 9 bases aligning to TRBD1. The CDR3 totals 14 residues. CDR1 is MNHNS, CDR2 SASEGT, per germline. This CDR3 is CANSKWDREDEQYV. CDR3 sequence (DNA): TGTGCCAACAGTAAATGGGACAGGGAGGACGAGCAGTACGTC.

V usage is TRBV19 and J usage is TRBJ1-1, with 8 positions matching TRBD1. V lost 3 bases, J lost 0 bases, and 9 bases stayed unmatched. Germline V gene data show CDR1 as LNHDA and CDR2 as SQIVND (reference sequence). The CDR3 extends over 17 amino acids. CDR3 sequence: CASSILWQGALNTEAFF. CDR3 in DNA: TGTGCCAGTAGTATCCTATGGCAGGGGGCACTGAACACTGAAGCTTTCTTT.

This chain links TRBV13 with TRBJ2-7; 7 bases line up with TRBD1. Looked up from germline, CDR1 is PRHDT and CDR2 is FYEKMQ (reference sequence). CDR3 length equals 13 residues. Trimming cost V 4 bases and J 3 bases; bases outside gene matches: 3. The CDR3 protein is CASSSRGNYEQYV. The CDR3 DNA follows: TGTGCCAGCAGCTCCAGGGGGAACTACGAGCAGTACGTC.

This clonotype was seen repeatedly, ten times or more. The rearrangement uses TRBV7-6 and TRBJ1-1, with 7 bases matching TRBD1. Unmatched junction bases numbered 11, after V lost 5 bases and J lost 5 bases. Germline-derived CDR1 and CDR2 are SGHVS and FNYEAQ. The CDR3 is made up of 15 amino acids. This CDR3 reads CASSAGQAGGTEAFF. In nucleotides, the CDR3 is TGTGCCAGCAGCGCCGGACAGGCCGGGGGGACTGAAGCTTTCTTT.

This clonotype was detected only a few times. The chain recombines TRBV19 with TRBJ1-2; 8 bases line up with TRBD1. Trimming at V came to 4 bases and at J to 4 bases, leaving 8 bases not matched to a gene. Germline lookup yields CDR1 LNHDA and CDR2 SQIVND (reference sequence). This CDR3 has 15 residues. CDR3: CASSRGQETLYGYTF. CDR3 coding DNA: TGTGCCAGTAGTAGGGGACAGGAGACTCTCTATGGCTACACCTTC.

The sample holds a few counts of this clonotype. The chain joins TRBV24-1 to TRBJ2-1; perhaps TRBD2 as D (5 bases). Trimming took 7 bases from V and 9 from J, leaving 15 bases between them. Per the germline V gene, CDR1 is KGHDR and CDR2 is SFDVKD. The CDR3 is made up of 13 amino acids. The CDR3 DNA reads as TGTGCCACCAGGGAGCCCGGAGGAACTGAGCAGTTCTTC. Residues: CATREPGGTEQFF.

Points on this clonotype: With a much larger clone just one base away, this may be a read error. The chain employs TRBV7-9 and TRBJ2-2; weak D call: TRBD2 (5 bases). This CDR3 spans 14 amino acids. Germline V gene sequence: CDR1 SEHNR, CDR2 FQNEAQ (reference sequence). The CDR3, as DNA: TGTGTCAGCAGCTCCGGGATCAACACCGGGGAGCTGTTTTTT. This codes for CVSSSGINTGELFF.

The chain employs TRBV15 and TRBJ1-3; the match to TRBD1 covers 8 bases. CDR1 and CDR2 (germline): LNHNV, YYDKDF (reference sequence). Unmatched junction bases numbered 8, after V lost 1 base and J lost 0 bases. The CDR3 has 18 residues. The CDR3 region is CATSRVLGTGRSGNTIYF. In DNA, the CDR3 is TGTGCCACCAGCAGAGTCCTCGGGACAGGCCGCTCTGGAAACACCATATATTTT.

This clonotype was recorded many times. The V call is TRBV7-9, the J call TRBJ1-5; no definite D call. The CDR3 has 14 amino acids. CDR1 SEHNR and CDR2 FQNEAQ come from the germline V gene (reference sequence). The ends were cut back, 6 bases at V and 3 bases at J, with 12 bases in the middle. The CDR3 is CASSTGPVNQPQHF. The DNA of the CDR3 is TGTGCCAGCAGTACCGGGCCAGTCAATCAGCCCCAGCATTTT.

At least ten counts were recorded for this clonotype. The chain is built from TRBV14 and TRBJ2-1; 10 nucleotides match TRBD1. The CDR3 is 16 residues long. J lost 4 bases, V lost 2 bases, and 5 bases had no gene match. Looked up from germline, CDR1 is SGHDN and CDR2 is FVKESK. The CDR3, as DNA: TGTGCCAGCAGCCAACCCGGGACAGGGGCGTACAATGAGCAGTTCTTC. Its translation is CASSQPGTGAYNEQFF.

The chain carries TRBV12-3 or TRBV12-4 and TRBJ1-5; a weak D match, TRBD1 (5 bases). This CDR3 contains 15 residues. V was pared by 2 bases and J by 3 bases, with 11 bases between. The CDR3 DNA is TGTGCCAGCAGTTTAACCCGGGGGAACAATCAGCCCCAGCATTTT. Its protein is CASSLTRGNNQPQHF.

This chain links TRBV5-6 with TRBJ1-4; D is unresolved. Germline assignment: CDR1 SGHDT and CDR2 YYEEEE. The CDR3 is 15 residues long. Trimming pared 5 bases from V and 8 bases from J, leaving 19 bases between. The CDR3 region is CASSYGPVRPEKLFF. The CDR3 coding sequence is TGTGCCAGCAGTTATGGACCTGTTAGGCCCGAAAAACTGTTTTTT.

V gene TRBV29-1 combines with J gene TRBJ2-1; 10 bases are shared with TRBD1. Per the germline V gene, CDR1 is SQVTM and CDR2 is ANQGSEA. The CDR3 is 11 amino acids. V was clipped by 7 bases and J by 10 bases; unmatched bases: 4. This CDR3 reads CSEGTGVEQFF. The CDR3 DNA is TGCAGCGAAGGGACAGGGGTCGAGCAGTTCTTC.

This clonotype was observed a handful of times. The CDR3 sequence: CASSSRDRVYNEQFF. DNA of the CDR3: TGTGCCAGCAGCTCCCGGGACAGGGTTTACAATGAGCAGTTCTTC. The chain joins TRBV7-9 to TRBJ2-1, with 9 nucleotides matching TRBD1. This CDR3 region has 15 residues. The germline gives CDR1 SEHNR, CDR2 FQNEAQ (reference sequence). With 4 bases clipped from V and 4 bases from J, the junction kept 5 bases outside the gene matches.

This clonotype has more than one count but fewer than ten. V usage is TRBV28 and J usage is TRBJ2-1; D may match TRBD1 or TRBD2 (5 bases each). CDR3 length equals 13 residues. The germline gives CDR1 MDHEN, CDR2 SYDVKM. Trimming left V 6 bases short and J 5 bases short, with 11 bases between. The CDR3 is CASRNPGHNEQFF. DNA for the CDR3: TGTGCCAGCAGGAACCCGGGGCACAATGAGCAGTTCTTC.

CDR3 residues: CASDDARSSYEQYV. For the CDR3, the DNA is TGTGCCAGCGACGACGCTAGGAGCTCCTACGAGCAGTACGTC. The chain employs TRBV27 and TRBJ2-7; no firm D call. The germline V gene encodes CDR1 MNHEY and CDR2 SMNVEV (reference sequence). The CDR3 is 14 residues long. The V end lost 8 bases, the J end lost 0 bases, and 14 bases lay between the germline ends.

This clonotype was detected only a few times. The chain joins TRBV6-2 or TRBV6-3 to TRBJ2-2, with 12 bases matching TRBD2. The CDR3 contains 16 residues. Trimming cost V 6 bases and J 7 bases; bases outside gene matches: 9. Germline V lookup: CDR1 MNHEY, CDR2 SVGEGT. The CDR3 region is CASSSLAGGPIGELFF. CDR3 bases: TGTGCCAGCAGCTCACTAGCGGGGGGCCCGATCGGGGAGCTGTTTTTT.